The 2 T cell receptor beta chains given below trace back to one sample, sequenced in a study of blood T cells in healthy people across ages. The authors ran a second PCR of 7 to 11 cycles using a sample-barcoded 5' primer and a J-beta primer mix. TCRdb ran MiXCR on the 5' RACE reads and lists one entry per CDR3 protein. This table holds fewer than 900,000 distinct CDR3 sequences, roughly 40% found once. The material sequenced was blood. These receptors all come from a young man in good health.

This clonotype showed up many times. This chain links TRBV16 with TRBJ2-1, with 10 bases matching TRBD2. This CDR3 has 15 residues. The J segment lost 4 bases and the V segment lost 3 bases, leaving 3 bases of the junction unmatched. Germline loops: CDR1 KGHSY, CDR2 FQNENV. The CDR3 DNA sequence: TGTGCCAGCAGCCAGCCTAGCGGGGGTTACAATGAGCAGTTCTTC. Protein product: CASSQPSGGYNEQFF.

This rearrangement joins TRBV30 to TRBJ1-4; no firm D call. This CDR3 contains 13 residues. Germline V gene sequence: CDR1 GTSNPN, CDR2 SVGIG (reference sequence). V shed 2 bases and J shed 4 bases, with 8 bases lying between them. The CDR3 here is CAWSPTDNEKLFF. DNA of the CDR3: TGTGCCTGGAGTCCGACGGATAATGAAAAACTGTTTTTT. Together with reference TRBV30 and TRBJ1-4, the CDR3 gives the full variable domain: SQTIHQWPATLVQPVGSPLSLECTVEGTSNPNLYWYRQAAGRGLQLLFYSVGIGQISSEVPQNLSASRPQDRQFILSSKKLLLSDSGFYLCAWSPTDNEKLFFGSGTQLSVL.